The T cell receptor beta chain under discussion was sequenced for a study of shared T cell receptors in the human thymus. The table came from immunoSEQ multiplex PCR; TCRdb's copy has only in-frame clones and leaves some out. In the table there are about 710,000 clones, 87% of which are singletons. Per the germline V gene, CDR1 is SEHNR and CDR2 is FQNEAQ (reference sequence). The CDR3 is 12 amino acids. Deletions cut 10 bases from V and 2 bases from J, with 12 bases between. These same data were also listed under a study on human thymus T cells. That work states: Seemingly biased V and J gene usage marked thymic and blood repertoires.

This TCR derives from a boy less than two years old with a congenital heart defect. The V call is TRBV7-9, the J call TRBJ2-7; possibly TRBD1 for D (6 bases). The sample was thymocytes. The CDR3 region is CAIHRDTYEQYF. CDR3 coding DNA: TGTGCCATACACAGGGATACCTACGAGCAGTACTTC.